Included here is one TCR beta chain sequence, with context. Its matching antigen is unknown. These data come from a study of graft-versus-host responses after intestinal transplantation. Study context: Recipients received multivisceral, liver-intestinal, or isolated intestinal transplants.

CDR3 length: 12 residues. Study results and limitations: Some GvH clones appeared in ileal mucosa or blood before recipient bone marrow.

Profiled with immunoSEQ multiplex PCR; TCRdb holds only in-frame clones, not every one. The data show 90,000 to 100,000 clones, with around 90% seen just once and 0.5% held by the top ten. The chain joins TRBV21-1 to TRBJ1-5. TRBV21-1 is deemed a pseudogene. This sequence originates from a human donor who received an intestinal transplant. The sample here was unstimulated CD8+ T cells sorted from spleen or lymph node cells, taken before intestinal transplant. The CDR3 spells CASGPRGYPQHF. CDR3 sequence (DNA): TGTGCCAGCGGTCCCCGGGGTTATCCCCAGCATTTT.